The following is a TCR beta chain sequence with its context. Its specific antigen is unknown. No base-level quality is on record; no much larger clone is a single base apart. The trial excluded patients who had a history of autoimmune disease or were on systemic immunosuppression. Peripheral blood for TCR sequencing was collected from all dose cohorts at baseline, on cycle 4 day 1, and on cycle 7 day 1. Samples came from an open-label, multicenter, first-in-human phase I dose-escalation trial of ivuxolimab. The trial enrolled adults with locally advanced or metastatic head and neck squamous cell, hepatocellular, melanoma or renal cell carcinoma. Before TCR sequencing, CD4+ and CD8+ T cells were separately sorted from peripheral blood. This record belongs to a study of OX40 agonist ivuxolimab in advanced cancers. Concerning the study at large: The costimulatory receptor OX40 (CD134) was targeted by ivuxolimab, a fully human IgG2 agonistic monoclonal antibody. Intravenous ivuxolimab was administered to patients every 2 weeks at six dose levels: 0.01, 0.1, 0.3, 1.5, 3 and 10 mg/kg. Among the 52 dose-escalation patients, some 19 had hepatocellular carcinoma, roughly 15 melanoma, 9 renal cell carcinoma and 9 head and neck cancer. In the dose-escalation cohort, 75% to 90% of patients were male, and the mean age was 60 years with a range of roughly 20 to 85. Patients were allowed to have had prior anti-PD-1, anti-PD-L1 or anti-CTLA-4 therapy, and around two fifths of the dose-escalation patients had been treated with checkpoint inhibitors. Three dose-escalation patients achieved partial responses, one with hepatocellular carcinoma and two with cutaneous melanoma. The point of sequencing TCRbeta in the periphery was to test whether ivuxolimab changed TCR sequence diversity and drove clonal T-cell expansion. The paper reports the monotherapy dose-escalation portion (N ≈ 50 patients) of the phase I ivuxolimab trial.

The investigation overall reported the following: At doses of 0.1 to 3.0 mg/kg, clonal expansion of both CD4+ and CD8+ blood T cells was observed from baseline to week 6. Low levels of normalized T-cell clonal expansion were also seen in some patients who did not respond. In partial responders in the 0.1-3.0 mg/kg groups, normalized peripheral clonal expansion was found to be among the lowest, especially among CD8+ T cells. After ivuxolimab, CD8+ T cells had more expanded clones than CD4+ T cells on average. The antigen specificity of the peripheral T cells that underwent clonal expansion was not determined.

The V end loses 0 bases and the J end loses 0 bases, and a stretch of 15 bases separates them. For CDR1 and CDR2, the germline V gene (reference sequence) lists LNHDA and SQIVND. There are 18 amino acids in the CDR3, from cysteine to phenylalanine inclusive. Of all the DNA, just the CDR3 is kept, 54 bases in frame from base 1. To sequence the TCRbeta CDR3 region, genomic DNA was isolated from the sorted cells. TCRbeta CDR3 regions were sequenced using the immunoSEQ Assay. TCRdb took over this immuneACCESS table, retaining in-frame rearrangements with V and J assigned. Such tables are incomplete; in checked studies, under half of the missing clones stem from an unresolved V gene, and the remainder is unexplained. The sample data list 21,000 or so clones, and approximately 87% of these were observed just once. Of the sample, roughly 25% falls within the top ten clones.

The specimen comprised CD4+ or CD8+ T cells sorted from blood, sampled in a trial of the OX40 agonist ivuxolimab. The sequence is built from TRBV19 and TRBJ1-5, with the identity of the D gene unclear. The sequence was collected from an adult with an advanced solid tumor such as melanoma, head and neck, liver or kidney cancer. The CDR3: CASSIDRESLDSNQPQHF. The sequenced DNA is TGTGCCAGTAGTATAGATCGGGAATCGCTCGATAGCAATCAGCCCCAGCATTTT.